What follows are 28 T cell receptor beta chains derived from one specimen sequenced in a study of CD8+CD57+ T cells in acquired aplastic anemia. Sequencing was done on patients that had shown CD8+CD57+ cell expansion by flow cytometry. The study profiled TCR beta VDJ and CDR3 using genomic DNA as template. One entry per CDR3 protein results from TCRdb running MiXCR on the reads. The sample lists roughly 260,000 distinct CDR3 sequences, around half seen once, with 7.8% in the top ten. The source material was sorted CD4+, CD8+, or CD8+CD57+ T cells (not recorded which) from PBMCs. All receptors derive from a human donor with aplastic anemia.

This chain joins TRBV7-8 and TRBJ1-5; 9 bases agree with TRBD1. The CDR3 is 14 residues long. Trimming took 4 bases from V and 6 from J; bases not matched to a gene: 4. Germline V gene lookup returns CDR1 SGHVS and CDR2 FQNEAQ. DNA of the CDR3: TGTGCCAGCAGCTACGGGACAGGGCGTCAGCCCCAGCATTTT. Amino acids: CASSYGTGRQPQHF.

There are many counts of this clonotype. The chain uses TRBV19 and TRBJ2-7, with D maybe TRBD2 (7 bases). The CDR3 is 16 residues long. Germline values: CDR1 LNHDA, CDR2 SQIVND (reference sequence). V dropped 5 bases and J dropped 2 bases, with 19 bases sitting between them. The CDR3 loop is CASSYKGGAGAYEQYF. DNA of the CDR3: TGTGCCAGTAGTTATAAGGGGGGGGCAGGAGCCTACGAGCAGTACTTC.

The rearrangement joins TRBV19 to TRBJ1-6; the D is unclear. There are 13 residues in the CDR3. Per the germline V gene, CDR1 is LNHDA and CDR2 is SQIVND (reference sequence). Trimming removed 2 bases at V and 7 bases at J, with 6 bases between. DNA for the CDR3: TGTGCCAGTAGTATATCAGAGAATTCACCCCTCCACTTT. Amino acid sequence: CASSISENSPLHF.

This chain links TRBV28 with TRBJ2-7; 9 nucleotides align to TRBD1. This CDR3 is built from 14 residues. Germline V gives CDR1 MDHEN, CDR2 SYDVKM. Trimming took 5 bases from V and 3 from J; bases not matched to a gene: 5. This CDR3 is CASSLGQGHYEQYF. CDR3 sequence (DNA): TGTGCCAGCAGTCTGGGACAGGGTCACTACGAGCAGTACTTC.

Regarding this clonotype: Possible read error: a much larger clone is one base away. The V and J genes are TRBV10-3 and TRBJ2-3; perhaps TRBD2 as D (5 bases). Germline lookup yields CDR1 ENHRY and CDR2 SYGVKD. This CDR3 region has 15 residues. Written as DNA, the CDR3 is TGTACCAGCAGAGAGATCCGGACTGACACAGATACGCAGTATTTT. Translated, it gives CTSREIRTDTDTQYF.

The V call is TRBV19, the J call TRBJ1-2; D is unresolved. CDR3 length: 11 residues. From germline, CDR1 is LNHDA and CDR2 SQIVND (reference sequence). V was shortened by 6 bases and J by 3 bases, with 5 bases between the two germline ends. The CDR3 loop is CASRADYGYTF. CDR3 coding DNA: TGTGCCAGTAGAGCGGACTATGGCTACACCTTC.

The V gene is TRBV19, the J gene TRBJ1-1; the match to TRBD1 covers 8 bases. This CDR3 spans 12 amino acids. Germline values: CDR1 LNHDA, CDR2 SQIVND (reference sequence). V lost 6 bases, J lost 4 bases, and 1 base stayed unmatched. The CDR3 region has the DNA TGTGCCAGTAGGCAGGGGGCCACTGAAGCTTTCTTT. Protein sequence: CASRQGATEAFF.

This clonotype came up many times. This rearrangement joins TRBV28 to TRBJ1-5; 7 bases are a match to TRBD1. V was pared by 7 bases and J by 13 bases, with 16 bases of the junction left unmatched. Germline V lookup: CDR1 MDHEN, CDR2 SYDVKM. This CDR3 is 14 amino acids long. DNA of the CDR3: TGTGCCAGCAAGGAAGAGACAGGGAAGAAGGTTCAGCATTTT. Translating it yields CASKEETGKKVQHF.

About this clonotype itself: The conserved phenylalanine or tryptophan is not found at the CDR3 terminus, so this likely reflects a read error. The gene calls are TRBV19 and TRBJ1-1; 8 bases fit TRBD1. V was clipped by 3 bases and J by 2 bases; unmatched bases: 2. Germline V gene sequence: CDR1 LNHDA, CDR2 SQIVND (reference sequence). CDR3 length equals 14 residues. The CDR3 sequence: CASSIGQGNTEAFS. The CDR3 nucleotides are TGTGCCAGTAGTATCGGACAGGGAAACACTGAAGCTTTCTCT.

The chain carries TRBV7-6 and TRBJ2-7, with unresolved D. The CDR3 extends over 15 amino acids. V lost 1 base and J 0 bases, leaving 10 bases between the germline ends. CDR1 is SGHVS, CDR2 FNYEAQ, per germline. CDR3 nucleotides: TGTGCCAGCAGCTTAGTGGTCTCCAGCTCCTACGAGCAGTACTTC. It encodes CASSLVVSSSYEQYF.

This rearrangement joins TRBV30 to TRBJ1-3, with TRBD1 identical over 7 bases. J was trimmed by 6 bases and V by 4 bases; bases with no gene match: 6. Per the germline V gene, CDR1 is GTSNPN and CDR2 is SVGIG (reference sequence). CDR3 length equals 13 residues. The CDR3 spells CAWNDGQANTIYF. The DNA for the CDR3 is TGTGCCTGGAATGACGGACAGGCAAACACCATATATTTT.

This clonotype was seen repeatedly, ten times or more. The gene calls are TRBV6-5 and TRBJ2-7; D possibly corresponds to TRBD1 (7 bases). V was clipped by 5 bases and J by 4 bases, with 24 bases between them. The germline V gene encodes CDR1 MNHEY and CDR2 SVGAGI. This CDR3 has 17 residues. Here the CDR3 DNA reads TGTGCCAGCAGTCGGCTGGGTCTCGGCCAGGGGGGATACGAGCAGTACTTC. It yields the protein CASSRLGLGQGGYEQYF.

This clonotype has more than one count but fewer than ten. The chain couples TRBV5-4 to TRBJ2-7, with 12 positions matching TRBD2. Germline-derived CDR1 and CDR2 are SGHNT and YYREEE (reference sequence). This CDR3 has 16 residues. V dropped 3 bases and J dropped 0; count of bases not matched to a gene: 4. This chain's CDR3 is CASSWVTSGSSYEQYF. The CDR3 region has the DNA TGTGCCAGCAGCTGGGTGACTAGCGGGAGCTCCTACGAGCAGTACTTC.

The chain combines TRBV19 with TRBJ1-4; D is unclear. V lost 4 bases, J lost 8 bases, and 23 bases lay in between. Germline V gene data show CDR1 as LNHDA and CDR2 as SQIVND (reference sequence). The CDR3 covers 17 residues. As DNA, the CDR3 is TGTGCCAGTAGTACGGGGATTAAAGAGCGCGGTCGGGAAAAACTGTTTTTT. Its protein product is CASSTGIKERGREKLFF.

With respect to this clonotype: This could be a read error, since a much larger clone is one nucleotide away. The CDR3 loop reads CASSLGSWTENTEASF. In DNA form, the CDR3 reads TGTGCCAGCAGTTTAGGGAGCTGGACAGAGAACACTGAAGCTTCCTTT. This chain links TRBV12-3 or TRBV12-4 with TRBJ1-1; D possibly corresponds to TRBD1 (6 bases). This CDR3 has 16 residues.

This CDR3 is CSVGQGSYEQYF. CDR3 nucleotides: TGCAGCGTTGGCCAGGGATCCTACGAGCAGTACTTC. The chain couples TRBV29-1 to TRBJ2-7, with D possibly being TRBD1 (5 bases). The CDR3 runs to 12 residues. V was clipped by 4 bases and J by 1 base, with 8 bases between them. CDR1 and CDR2 from the germline V gene are SQVTM and ANQGSEA.

This sequence joins TRBV25-1 and TRBJ2-7; TRBD2 matches 7 bases. Germline CDR1 and CDR2: MGHDK and SYGVNS. Trimming took 1 base from V and 6 from J; bases not matched to a gene: 9. This CDR3 spans 15 amino acids. The CDR3 sequence: CASSESLGEGREQYF. In nucleotides, the CDR3 is TGTGCCAGCAGTGAATCTCTAGGGGAGGGACGCGAGCAGTACTTC.

In this sample, this clonotype turned up many times. V is TRBV7-4 and J is TRBJ1-4, with TRBD1 identical over 10 bases. This CDR3 contains 16 residues. V lost 4 bases and J lost 5; bases outside the gene matches: 7. The germline CDR1 and CDR2 sequences are SGHVT and SQSDAQ. The CDR3 region has the DNA TGTGCCAGCAGCTCGATTGAGGGACAGGGGAATGAAAAACTGTTTTTT. This translates into CASSSIEGQGNEKLFF.

V is TRBV7-9 and J is TRBJ2-7, with 11 bases identical to TRBD2. The CDR3 has 16 amino acids. The trim removed 4 bases at V and 3 bases at J, leaving 8 bases unmatched. Germline-derived CDR1 and CDR2 are SEHNR and FQNEAQ (reference sequence). CDR3 coding DNA: TGTGCCAGCAGCTCGATGGTGACTAGCGGGATCTACGAGCAGTACTTC. Translation gives CASSSMVTSGIYEQYF.

This clonotype has a count of ten or more. V gene TRBV11-2 combines with J gene TRBJ2-7, with D possibly being TRBD2 (5 bases). CDR3 length: 14 residues. Between the trimmed V and J ends, which lost 2 bases and 0 bases, there was a span of 8 bases. Looked up from germline, CDR1 is SGHAT and CDR2 is FQNNGV. CDR3 protein: CASSLSGLSYEQYF. In DNA, the CDR3 is TGTGCCAGCAGCTTATCCGGACTCTCCTACGAGCAGTACTTC.

The chain employs TRBV12-5 and TRBJ2-2, with 13 nucleotides matching TRBD2. J lost 4 bases, V lost 3 bases, and 11 bases had no gene match. This CDR3 has 19 amino acids. Germline V gene data show CDR1 as LGHNT and CDR2 as FRNRAP. In nucleotides, the CDR3 is TGTGCTAGTGGTTTAACTAGCGGGGGGGCCCCTATCCCCACCGGGGAGCTGTTTTTT. Amino acid sequence: CASGLTSGGAPIPTGELFF.

Turning to this clonotype: This CDR3 fails to terminate in the conserved phenylalanine or tryptophan, so it likely reflects a read error. Because the CDR3's place on the DNA is in doubt, the DNA is left out and the CDR3 is given as listed by TCRdb. The chain couples TRBV6-4 to TRBJ1-6. Germline assignment: CDR1 MRHNA and CDR2 SNTAGT. The CDR3 has 11 amino acids, counting both end residues. This CDR3 is CASSSEKTEPA.

The genes are TRBV7-2 and TRBJ2-5; TRBD2 might be the D (5 bases). V was clipped by 5 bases and J by 5 bases, with 18 bases between them. CDR3 length: 15 amino acids. Germline V lookup: CDR1 SGHTA, CDR2 FQGNSA. CDR3 sequence (DNA): TGTGCCAGCAGCAGTAGGGTCGGGGTCTGGGAGACCCAGTACTTC. The encoded protein is CASSSRVGVWETQYF.

This clonotype was seen only a few times. The chain recombines TRBV19 with TRBJ2-1; 7 bases agree with TRBD2. V lost 9 bases to trimming and J lost 0 bases; unmatched junction nucleotides: 8. The germline CDR1 and CDR2 sequences are LNHDA and SQIVND (reference sequence). The CDR3 sequence is 15 residues long. The CDR3 DNA follows: TGTGCCAGCATCTCTGGCGGGAGCTCCTACAATGAGCAGTTCTTC. This codes for CASISGGSSYNEQFF.

The V call is TRBV10-3, the J call TRBJ1-2, with a weak D call TRBD1 (6 bases). CDR1 and CDR2 from the germline V gene are ENHRY and SYGVKD. V shed 6 bases and J shed 5 bases, with 19 bases lying between them. This CDR3 region has 15 residues. This CDR3 reads CAISGETGSQYGYTF. The CDR3 DNA sequence: TGTGCCATCAGCGGAGAGACAGGTTCCCAATATGGCTACACCTTC.

This clonotype came up many times. The rearrangement uses TRBV28 and TRBJ1-5; unclear D gene. Deletions cut 4 bases from V and 2 bases from J, with 9 bases between. Germline V CDR1 and CDR2: MDHEN, SYDVKM. The CDR3 has 14 amino acids. The CDR3 DNA is TGTGCCAGCAGTTATGACACCCGCAATCAGCCCCAGCATTTT. Amino acid sequence: CASSYDTRNQPQHF.

The CDR3: CATSDLMHGYTF. The CDR3 nucleotides are TGTGCCACCAGTGATTTGATGCATGGCTACACCTTC. The gene calls are TRBV24-1 and TRBJ1-2; D is ambiguous. With 0 bases removed from V and 6 bases from J, the gap between germline ends came to 4 bases. The V gene's germline CDR1 is KGHDR and CDR2 SFDVKD. The CDR3 is 12 residues long.

The gene calls are TRBV25-1 and TRBJ2-4; D is perhaps TRBD2 (5 bases). CDR1 MGHDK and CDR2 SYGVNS come from the germline V gene. The CDR3 is 12 amino acids. The V gene lost 9 bases and the J gene lost 1 base, with 7 bases spanning the gap. The CDR3 spells CARRVAKNIQYF. CDR3 bases: TGTGCCAGGAGGGTGGCCAAAAACATTCAGTACTTC.